The 23 T cell receptor beta chains listed next were all sequenced from one sample in a study of Ad26.COV2.S vaccination and SARS-CoV-2 variants. Using immunoSEQ multiplex PCR, the repertoire was profiled, and TCRdb retains in-frame clones only, with some absent. The sample has just over 350,000 clones, about 91% seen once; the top ten hold 3.9%. The input for sequencing was peripheral blood, taken after recovery from COVID-19. The receptor set was obtained from a human donor who had recovered from COVID-19.

This chain uses TRBV15 with TRBJ2-1, with TRBD2 matching over 15 bases. Trimming took 5 bases from V and 4 from J; bases not matched to a gene: 0. This CDR3 region has 15 residues. Germline CDR1 and CDR2: LNHNV and YYDKDF (reference sequence). CDR3 in DNA: TGTGCCACCAGCGGACTAGCGGGGGGGTACAATGAGCAGTTCTTC. This translates into CATSGLAGGYNEQFF.

The chain combines TRBV5-4 with TRBJ2-7; D possibly corresponds to TRBD1 (5 bases). Per the germline V gene, CDR1 is SGHNT and CDR2 is YYREEE (reference sequence). The CDR3 consists of 15 residues. Trimming stripped 4 bases from V and 0 bases from J, with 14 bases between. The CDR3 nucleotides are TGTGCCAGCAGCGTTAGGGGATCGCTCTCCTACGAGCAGTACTTC. This sequence encodes CASSVRGSLSYEQYF.

This chain joins TRBV2 and TRBJ2-5; D gene unclear. V dropped 3 bases and J dropped 2 bases, with 13 bases sitting between them. The CDR3 is 15 amino acids. The germline gives CDR1 SNHLY, CDR2 FYNNEI. The CDR3 bases are TGTGCCAGCAGTGACGGCAGAATGTTACAAGAGACCCAGTACTTC. Protein product: CASSDGRMLQETQYF.

This chain uses TRBV2 with TRBJ2-2; D is unresolved. V lost 6 bases and J lost 3, with 8 bases in between. The CDR3 is 13 amino acids. Germline V gene lookup returns CDR1 SNHLY and CDR2 FYNNEI. CDR3 loop: CASRRTDTGELFF. As DNA, the CDR3 is TGTGCCAGCAGGAGGACCGACACCGGGGAGCTGTTTTTT.

This clone was picked up a small number of times. The genes are TRBV6-2 or TRBV6-3 and TRBJ2-7; no clear D. Deletions cut 2 bases from V and 6 bases from J, with 14 bases between. Germline-derived CDR1 and CDR2 are MNHEY and SVGEGT. The CDR3 is made up of 14 amino acids. CDR3 loop: CASSYGPGLGEQYF. As DNA, the CDR3 is TGTGCCAGCAGTTACGGCCCTGGGTTGGGCGAGCAGTACTTC.

This clone has a handful of counts. The gene calls are TRBV2 and TRBJ2-2, with TRBD2 matching 9 bases. The CDR3 covers 16 residues. The germline CDR1 and CDR2 sequences are SNHLY and FYNNEI. Trimming took 6 bases from V and 1 from J; bases not matched to a gene: 6. CDR3 nucleotide sequence: TGTGCCAGCAGGGCTAGACTAGCGGTGAACACCGGGGAGCTGTTTTTT. This encodes CASRARLAVNTGELFF.

The CDR3 region has the DNA TGTGCCAGCGGAGGAGGTACTGAAGCTTTCTTT. Protein product: CASGGGTEAFF. V gene TRBV9 combines with J gene TRBJ1-1; no clear D gene. The germline V gene encodes CDR1 SGDLS and CDR2 YYNGEE. This CDR3 is built from 11 residues. The germline V and J ends were trimmed by 7 bases and 5 bases, with 9 bases remaining between them.

The chain has TRBV3-1 (or the pseudogene TRBV3-2) and TRBJ2-5, with TRBD2 identical over 12 bases. The CDR3 runs to 17 residues. Trimming removed 0 bases from V and 3 bases from J; junction bases left unmatched: 5. Germline V gene data show CDR1 as LGHDT and CDR2 as YNNKEL (reference sequence). The CDR3 is CASSQDKASGGEETQYF. Written as DNA, the CDR3 is TGTGCCAGCAGCCAAGATAAGGCTAGCGGGGGGGAAGAGACCCAGTACTTC.

This sequence joins TRBV24-1 and TRBJ2-1, with 7 bases matching TRBD2. The length of the CDR3 is 15 residues. The junction had 7 bases not matched to a gene; V was cut back by 4 bases and J by 5 bases. CDR1 KGHDR and CDR2 SFDVKD come from the germline V gene. The chain's CDR3 is CATSDRRGNHNEQFF. CDR3 DNA sequence: TGTGCCACCAGTGACCGGCGGGGGAACCACAATGAGCAGTTCTTC.

This chain uses TRBV2 with TRBJ1-5; D is ambiguous. CDR1 is SNHLY and CDR2 is FYNNEI in the germline V gene. There are 15 residues in the CDR3. Trimming removed 8 bases at V and 1 base at J, with 15 bases between. In DNA form, the CDR3 reads TGTGCCAGCCGCCCGTCCCGGTTCAGCAATCAGCCCCAGCATTTT. Translated, it gives CASRPSRFSNQPQHF.

This chain links TRBV19 with TRBJ2-3; 7 nucleotides align to TRBD2. Germline loops: CDR1 LNHDA, CDR2 SQIVND (reference sequence). The CDR3 consists of 14 residues. With V trimmed by 6 bases and J by 1 base, 4 bases remained unmatched. CDR3 nucleotides: TGTGCCAGTAGAATCAGCGGGGGCACAGATACGCAGTATTTT. Translated, it gives CASRISGGTDTQYF.

The chain has TRBV9 and TRBJ1-2, with TRBD1 identical over 9 bases. Germline CDR1 is SGDLS and CDR2 is YYNGEE. Trimming cost V 0 bases and J 8 bases; bases outside gene matches: 17. CDR3 length equals 18 residues. The CDR3 nucleotides read TGTGCCAGCAGCGTAGGGCCCTCACCCCGGGGGACAGGGTCCGGCTACACCTTC. Encoded protein: CASSVGPSPRGTGSGYTF.

The chain has TRBV9 and TRBJ2-5; 9 bases line up with TRBD1. CDR3 length: 14 amino acids. V dropped 4 bases and J dropped 4; count of bases not matched to a gene: 5. Germline values: CDR1 SGDLS, CDR2 YYNGEE. CDR3 coding DNA: TGTGCCAGCAGCCTCAACAGGGGGCGAGAGACCCAGTACTTC. Its translation is CASSLNRGRETQYF.

Turning to this clone: Sequence at one end of the junction differs from germline and may be a read error. This chain connects TRBV3-1 (or the pseudogene TRBV3-2) to TRBJ1-1; no firm D call. Germline lookup yields CDR1 LGHDT and CDR2 YNNKEL (reference sequence). The CDR3 contains 11 residues. The CDR3: CASSQDRAFWF. The CDR3 nucleotides are TGTGCCAGCAGCCAAGACCGCGCCTTTTGGTTT.

The genes are TRBV6-5 and TRBJ1-4; 8 nucleotides agree with TRBD1. Germline loops: CDR1 MNHEY, CDR2 SVGAGI. Trimming cost V 8 bases and J 7 bases; bases outside gene matches: 12. The CDR3 contains 15 residues. CDR3 amino acids: CASGETQGAFEKLFF. The CDR3 DNA sequence: TGTGCCAGCGGAGAAACGCAGGGGGCCTTTGAAAAACTGTTTTTT.

The rearrangement joins TRBV4-2 to TRBJ1-5, with 7 bases matching TRBD1. This CDR3 region has 16 residues. CDR1 is LGHNA, CDR2 YNFKEQ, per germline. The junction had 5 bases not matched to a gene; V was cut back by 0 bases and J by 3 bases. The CDR3 region has the DNA TGTGCCAGCAGCCAAGAAAGGACAGGAGACAATCAGCCCCAGCATTTT. It encodes CASSQERTGDNQPQHF.

The chain couples TRBV6-4 to TRBJ2-3; 8 nucleotides line up with TRBD2. CDR3 length: 17 amino acids. Germline CDR1 is MRHNA and CDR2 is SNTAGT. Losses at the gene ends were 6 bases for V and 2 bases for J; bases not matched to a gene: 13. CDR3 DNA: TGTGCCAGCAGCCCCACCCGGACTAGCAGGGACACAGATACGCAGTATTTT. Translation gives CASSPTRTSRDTDTQYF.

The chain employs TRBV27 and TRBJ2-7, with 8 positions matching TRBD2. V shed 2 bases and J 5 bases; nucleotides not matched to a gene: 5. Germline CDR1 MNHEY, CDR2 SMNVEV (reference sequence). The CDR3 covers 14 residues. The CDR3 DNA is TGTGCCAGCAGTTTAATCGGGGGGGTCAACGAGCAGTACTTC. Protein product: CASSLIGGVNEQYF.

CDR3 region: CASSLARQGEYTIYF. DNA of the CDR3: TGTGCCAGCAGCTTGGCGCGACAGGGGGAATACACCATATATTTT. This sequence joins TRBV5-7 and TRBJ1-3; TRBD1 agrees at 9 bases. TRBV5-7 is sorted into the ORF group, with uncertain function. Trimming removed 0 bases from V and 8 bases from J; junction bases left unmatched: 6. The CDR3 is made up of 15 amino acids.

The gene calls are TRBV7-9 and TRBJ1-2, with D hard to call. This CDR3 comprises 12 residues. V lost 5 bases and J 11 bases, leaving 15 bases between the germline ends. CDR1 and CDR2 (germline): SEHNR, FQNEAQ (reference sequence). Written as DNA, the CDR3 is TGTGCCAGCAGCCCCCCGTCGGGGTATTACACCTTC. It translates to CASSPPSGYYTF.

This clone was observed a single time. This chain joins TRBV12-5 and TRBJ2-1; maybe TRBD2 (5 bases). Trimming took 6 bases from V and 5 from J, leaving 11 bases between them. Germline V gives CDR1 LGHNT, CDR2 FRNRAP. The length of the CDR3 is 13 residues. The CDR3 DNA reads TGTGCTAGTGGCCGGGAAGAGGACAATGAGCAGTTCTTC. This gives the protein CASGREEDNEQFF.

This clone was counted a single time. The chain employs TRBV4-1 and TRBJ2-5; 9 nucleotides match TRBD1. Germline-derived CDR1 and CDR2 are MGHRA and YSYEKL. Germline trimming cut 0 bases from V and 4 bases from J; bases unmatched to any gene: 9. This CDR3 comprises 17 residues. The CDR3 spells CASSQEGDRVAGETQYF. In DNA form, the CDR3 reads TGCGCCAGCAGCCAAGAAGGGGACAGGGTCGCGGGAGAGACCCAGTACTTC.

V usage is TRBV29-1 and J usage is TRBJ1-1, with a weak D call TRBD1 (5 bases). V was cut by 3 bases and J by 7 bases, with 21 bases left in between. Germline CDR1 SQVTM, CDR2 ANQGSEA. CDR3 length: 15 residues. In DNA form, the CDR3 reads TGCAGCGTTGAGAGCGACAGCGAAATTAATTATGAAGCTTTCTTT. Protein: CSVESDSEINYEAFF.